This T cell receptor (beta chain) was documented in a study of blood T cell repertoires in COVID-19 (TCRdb year 2020). Regarding the study in general: Collaborator samples came from the United States, Italy and Spain and covered acute and convalescent phases of COVID-19. The prospective study material was composed of cDNA or gDNA derived from T cells, B-cell-depleted T cells, or PBMCs. Deeply sampled blood TCRbeta repertoires from subjects exposed to, actively infected with, or recovered from COVID-19 were included in the dataset. A freely available public database, intended as a resource for researchers studying the immune response to SARS-CoV-2, is where the repertoires were released. Samples came from the ongoing ImmuneRACE study (first 160 participants) plus 1,254 subjects from 6 global collaborators. A de-identified subject ID, COVID-19 status, age in years and sex were almost always included in the sample metadata. HLA class I and class II types, where available, came from metadata supplied by the sample provider rather than from assay-based typing. What the authors observed across the whole study: The quantity of clinical and demographic metadata differed by source and by participant and was supplied without curation.

Concerning this clone: Which antigen it targets is not known. Per-nucleotide qualities are absent, and no much larger clonotype sits a single base away.

One collaborating source in Seattle enrolled patients while the patients were actively infected and followed the patients over time throughout the course of disease. The collaborating institutions used their own protocols to collect whole blood in K2EDTA tubes. For TCRbeta analysis, collaborator samples were shipped as frozen whole blood, as isolated PBMCs, or as DNA extracted from either sample type. TCRbeta CDR3 regions were amplified from genomic DNA using the immunoSEQ Assay, a bias-controlled multiplex PCR. In the authors' own workflow: Nucleated cell counts per sample were estimated from amplification of reference gene primers within the assay. To quantify the absolute abundance of each unique TCRbeta CDR3 rearrangement, sequence reads were collapsed and filtered. For each sample, productive Simpson clonality was calculated as the square root of Simpson's diversity index across productive rearrangements. TCRdb took this table from immuneACCESS and kept in-frame rearrangements with V and J called. Such tables lack part of the clones; where checked against another copy, unresolved V genes explain under half of the gap, and the rest is unexplained. V, J and clone size were drawn from that table, and D and trimming were deduced from the DNA. The sample table shows a few hundred thousand clones, and around nine tenths are seen once. The ten most abundant clones make up roughly 4% of the sample.

Inclusive of the bounding cysteine and phenylalanine, the CDR3 is 14 residues long. The entry retains the CDR3 DNA only, 42 bases that are in frame from base 1. Relative to germline, V is 0 bases shorter and J is 0 bases shorter, with 6 bases between their ends. CDR1 is given as SGHRS and CDR2 as YFSETQ, both from the germline V gene. This clonotype was sampled from a woman in her sixties or seventies with COVID-19, enrolled during active disease. Specimen: peripheral blood. This receptor chain uses TRBV5-1 and TRBJ1-1, with the identity of the D gene unclear. CDR3 protein: CASSLVQMNTEAFF. The DNA reads TGCGCCAGCAGCTTGGTGCAGATGAACACTGAAGCTTTCTTT.